This is a list of T cell receptor beta chains from one sample in a study of response to subunit inactivated influenza vaccine. TCRdb reprocessed the RT-PCR reads with MiXCR, giving one entry per CDR3 protein. The sample comprises approximately 700,000 distinct CDR3 sequences, 15% to 19% of which are singletons, and about 9.9% rests with the top ten. The sample consisted of PBMCs from blood, taken approximately 12 days after vaccination. The receptors come from a man aged 50 or older who received an inactivated influenza vaccine. Both conserved end residues are part of each CDR3. A D gene is named only where the DNA matches it firmly. Rows give clone size only sometimes, using once, few, many, or a class for an expanded clone.

- | TRBJ2-7 | - | TRBV28 | TGTGCCAGCAGTTTAGCCCGGGACTCCTACGAGCAGTACTTC | CASSLARDSYEQYF
- | TRBJ2-7 | - | TRBV29-1 | TGCAGCGTTGAGTGGTCCAGCCGCGGCTCCTACGAGCAGTACTTC | CSVEWSSRGSYEQYF
- | TRBJ2-1 | TRBD1 | TRBV6-2/TRBV6-3 | TGTGCCAGCAGTTATCGGGACAGTTCTACAATTGAGCAGTTCTTC | CASSYRDSSTIEQFF
- | TRBJ1-4 | TRBD1 | TRBV15 | TGTGCCACCAGCAGAGCACCCTTACAGGGGAGCGAAAAACTGTTTTTT | CATSRAPLQGSEKLFF
few | TRBJ1-5 | - | TRBV4-3 | TGCGCCAGCAGCCAAGAAGTAAGGCAGCCCCAGCATTTT | CASSQEVRQPQHF
few | TRBJ1-1 | - | TRBV27 | TGTGCCAGCAGTTTAATATCTAACGGGGAAGCTTTCTTT | CASSLISNGEAFF
few | TRBJ2-1 | TRBD2 | TRBV29-1 | TGCAGCGTTGTAGCGGGGGGCTGGAATGAGCAGTTCTTC | CSVVAGGWNEQFF
- | TRBJ1-1 | - | TRBV7-9 | TGTGCCAGCACCAAGGGAAGGGACACTGAAGCTTTCTTT | CASTKGRDTEAFF
many | TRBJ2-7 | TRBD1 | TRBV5-1 | TGCGCCAGCAGACCTCCGGGACAGGGGGTCCACTCCTACGAGCAGTACTTC | CASRPPGQGVHSYEQYF
- | TRBJ2-1 | TRBD2 | TRBV4-1 | TGCGCCAGCAGCCCGAAGGTTGGACTAGCGGGAAATGAGCAGTTCTTC | CASSPKVGLAGNEQFF
- | TRBJ2-1 | TRBD2 | TRBV18 | TGTGCCAGCTCACCAAAGCTAGCGGGGACCTACAATGAGCAGTTCTTC | CASSPKLAGTYNEQFF